A single TCR beta chain is shown here with its context. Antigen unknown. V shed 3 bases and J shed 1 base, with 14 bases lying between them. CDR3 length: 16 amino acids. CDR1 and CDR2 from the germline V gene are MNHEY and SMNVEV (reference sequence). These data are taken from a study of vaccination effects on CD4 cells after COVID-19. Method: immunoSEQ multiplex PCR; TCRdb's copy keeps in-frame clones and lacks some. The repertoire holds around 30,000 clones, with more than 60% as singletons. Within the ViraFEST assay, antigen-specific CD4+ T cells underwent expansion with viral peptide pools prior to sequencing. It was after 10 days of culture that CD4+ T cells were isolated. Vaccine administered to participants consisted of two doses of either BNT162b2 or mRNA-1273.

The material sequenced was CD4+ T cells from PBMCs cultured with HCoV-NL63 spike peptides, taken after COVID-19 vaccination. The clonotype comes from a human donor who received a COVID-19 vaccine. The chain employs TRBV27 and TRBJ2-3, with D possibly called TRBD1 or TRBD2 (6 bases each). The CDR3 sequence is CASSLLGGSGTDTQYF. The CDR3 DNA follows: TGTGCCAGCAGTTTGTTGGGGGGCTCGGGCACAGATACGCAGTATTTT.